Described below is a single T cell receptor beta chain sequence and its context. As yet, its antigen is unknown. CDR3 size: 13 residues. In germline, CDR1 is SGHTA, CDR2 FQGNSA. The V end was cut by 0 bases, the J end by 8 bases, with 5 bases between. The sample comes from a study of T cell responses to AZD1222 COVID-19 vaccine. Study-wide points: Vaccination with two AZD1222 doses was followed by a rise in Spike-specific TCR breadth and depth. Epitopes outside B.1.351 and B.1.1.7 mutated regions reportedly drew nearly half of spike TCRs.

Sequenced by immunoSEQ multiplex PCR; TCRdb stores in-frame clones only, minus some. Among around 95,000 clones listed, over 75% were seen once. The chain joins TRBV7-2 to TRBJ1-6; no reliable D call. Here the sequenced sample was peripheral blood, taken on day 0 of MenACWY control vaccination. The receptor was derived from an adult in good health. As DNA, the CDR3 is TGTGCCAGCAGCTTAGCCGGTGATTCACCCCTCCACTTT. This codes for CASSLAGDSPLHF.